Presented here are 26 T cell receptor beta chains from one specimen sequenced in a study of cytomegalovirus exposure and HLA in healthy donors. Assay: immunoSEQ multiplex PCR; the TCRdb copy retains only in-frame clones and omits some. The sample yields 150,000 to 200,000 clones, just under 90% seen once. The sequenced sample was PBMCs. These TCRs come from a man aged 18-30 years in good health and CMV-seropositive.

The V and J genes are TRBV28 and TRBJ1-2, with D perhaps matching TRBD1 (6 bases). The CDR3 is made up of 14 amino acids. Germline-derived CDR1 and CDR2 are MDHEN and SYDVKM. V was cut by 5 bases and J by 5 bases, with 15 bases left in between. The CDR3 loop is CASSTSGGSYGYTF. Here the CDR3 DNA reads TGTGCCAGCAGTACCTCGGGGGGCTCTTATGGCTACACCTTC.

The chain joins TRBV5-1 to TRBJ2-1; the match to TRBD1 covers 9 bases. J gave up 1 base and V 4 bases, and 6 bases lay outside the gene matches. Per the germline V gene, CDR1 is SGHRS and CDR2 is YFSETQ. The CDR3 covers 16 residues. CDR3 coding DNA: TGCGCCAGCAGCGAAACGGGACAGGGATCCTACAATGAGCAGTTCTTC. Protein: CASSETGQGSYNEQFF.

The genes are TRBV27 and TRBJ2-5; perhaps TRBD2 as D (5 bases). V lost 1 base and J 5 bases, leaving 11 bases between the germline ends. The CDR3 sequence is 14 residues long. Germline lookup yields CDR1 MNHEY and CDR2 SMNVEV (reference sequence). The CDR3, as DNA: TGTGCCAGCAGTTTATATACATCGGGGGAGACCCAGTACTTC. This sequence encodes CASSLYTSGETQYF.

The V call is TRBV9, the J call TRBJ2-3, with D tentatively TRBD1 (5 bases). Trimming removed 4 bases at V and 2 bases at J, with 20 bases between. The V gene's germline CDR1 is SGDLS and CDR2 YYNGEE. CDR3 length equals 17 residues. CDR3 nucleotides: TGTGCCAGCAGCCCAAGGCTGGGGCAGCTAATCACAGATACGCAGTATTTT. Protein product: CASSPRLGQLITDTQYF.

The chain recombines TRBV11-3 with TRBJ1-4; D unresolved. V lost 1 base, J lost 0 bases, and 3 bases lay in between. Germline lookup yields CDR1 SGHNT and CDR2 YENEEA. There are 14 residues in the CDR3. CDR3 protein: CASSLAATNEKLFF. The CDR3 DNA reads as TGTGCCAGCAGCTTAGCAGCAACTAATGAAAAACTGTTTTTT.

The gene calls are TRBV18 and TRBJ2-2, with D possibly being TRBD2 (6 bases). The germline V gene encodes CDR1 KGHSH and CDR2 LQKENI. V lost 2 bases, J lost 1 base, and 8 bases lay in between. The CDR3 is made up of 15 amino acids. The chain's CDR3 is CASSPYSGNTGELFF. The CDR3 DNA follows: TGTGCCAGCTCACCATATAGCGGGAACACCGGGGAGCTGTTTTTT. The whole variable domain, remainder taken from reference TRBV18 and TRBJ2-2, is NAGVMQNPRHLVRRRGQEARLRCSPMKGHSHVYWYRQLPEEGLKFMVYLQKENIIDESGMPKERFSAEFPKEGPSILRIQQVVRGDSAAYFCASSPYSGNTGELFFGEGSRLTVL.

The chain combines TRBV27 with TRBJ1-1, with TRBD1 matching 8 bases. The junction had 8 bases not matched to a gene; V was cut back by 10 bases and J by 4 bases. Per the germline V gene, CDR1 is MNHEY and CDR2 is SMNVEV (reference sequence). This CDR3 contains 13 residues. CDR3 nucleotide sequence: TGTGCCACCGCACAGGGGGTGGGCACTGAAGCTTTCTTT. Protein product: CATAQGVGTEAFF.

V gene TRBV4-1 combines with J gene TRBJ2-3, with 13 bases that match TRBD2. CDR3 size: 16 residues. The germline gives CDR1 MGHRA, CDR2 YSYEKL. V shed 1 base, J shed 6 bases, and the junction held 4 bases outside the gene matches. The DNA for the CDR3 is TGCGCCAGCAGCCAAGGGACTAGCGGGAGTAGTGATACGCAGTATTTT. It specifies CASSQGTSGSSDTQYF.

The chain recombines TRBV19 with TRBJ2-1, with D tentatively TRBD2 (6 bases). V was shortened by 7 bases and J by 0 bases, with 16 bases between the two germline ends. Germline V gives CDR1 LNHDA, CDR2 SQIVND (reference sequence). This CDR3 is 16 amino acids long. DNA for the CDR3: TGTGCCAGTAACTCCCTAGCGAAGAGCTCCTACAATGAGCAGTTCTTC. Translated, it gives CASNSLAKSSYNEQFF.

The CDR3 loop reads CASSRGTVWGYTF. Here the CDR3 DNA reads TGTGCCAGCAGCAGGGGGACAGTCTGGGGCTACACCTTC. The chain combines TRBV21-1 with TRBJ1-2; TRBD1 was called by the table and not checked on the DNA. TRBV21-1 is a recognized pseudogene. The CDR3 is 13 residues long.

This sequence joins TRBV28 and TRBJ1-2; 9 bases fit TRBD1. The ends lost 6 bases at V and 4 bases at J; junction bases unmatched: 12. From germline, CDR1 is MDHEN and CDR2 SYDVKM. The CDR3 sequence is 16 residues long. Here the CDR3 DNA reads TGTGCCAGCAGCCCCACCGCCGACAGGGGGTTCTATGGCTACACCTTC. Translation gives CASSPTADRGFYGYTF.

J is TRBJ2-7 and V is TRBV28, with 8 bases aligning to TRBD1. Unmatched junction bases numbered 7, after V lost 6 bases and J lost 3 bases. CDR3 length equals 14 residues. CDR1 is MDHEN, CDR2 SYDVKM, per germline. The CDR3: CASRRGQVVYEQYF. CDR3 DNA sequence: TGTGCCAGCAGGAGGGGACAGGTAGTCTACGAGCAGTACTTC.

V is TRBV7-2 and J is TRBJ2-3; no clear D gene. Trimming took off 5 bases at V and 1 base at J, with 13 bases between the two ends. The CDR3 loop spans 15 amino acids. Germline V gene data show CDR1 as SGHTA and CDR2 as FQGNSA. CDR3 sequence: CASSGRTLGTDTQYF. CDR3 in DNA: TGTGCCAGCAGCGGGCGAACTCTCGGCACAGATACGCAGTATTTT. The variable domain in full, with the rest retrieved from reference TRBV7-2 and TRBJ2-3, is GAGVSQSPSNKVTEKGKDVELRCDPISGHTALYWYRQSLGQGLEFLIYFQGNSAPDKSGLPSDRFSAERTGGSVSTLTIQRTQQEDSAVYLCASSGRTLGTDTQYFGPGTRLTVL.

CDR3 in amino acids: CASSLEGGSEKLFF. Written as DNA, the CDR3 is TGTGCCAGCAGCTTAGAGGGAGGGAGTGAAAAACTGTTTTTT. The rearrangement joins TRBV7-8 to TRBJ1-4; D is undetermined. Germline V gene sequence: CDR1 SGHVS, CDR2 FQNEAQ. The CDR3 contains 14 residues. Trimming took 1 base from V and 7 from J, leaving 10 bases between them.

The CDR3 DNA is TGTGCCAGCAGTTCGACCATTCGGGACTCCCATAATTACAATGAGCAGTTCTTC. Its translation: CASSSTIRDSHNYNEQFF. The V gene is TRBV28, the J gene TRBJ2-1, with a tentative D call TRBD2 (6 bases). CDR1 is MDHEN, CDR2 SYDVKM, per germline. V was shortened by 4 bases and J by 4 bases, with 23 bases between the two germline ends. The CDR3 loop spans 18 amino acids.

As for this clone: One end of the junction does not line up with germline, which may come from a read error. Other nucleotide sequences from this sample produce the same CDR3. V and J are TRBV25-1 and TRBJ2-7, with a possible D match to TRBD2 (5 bases). This CDR3 is built from 13 residues. Germline loops: CDR1 MGHDK, CDR2 SYGVNS. This CDR3 reads CASGPDTFYEQYF. CDR3 sequence (DNA): TGCGCCAGCGGCCCCGACACTTTCTACGAGCAGTACTTC.

J is TRBJ2-1 and V is TRBV18; possible D gene TRBD1, 6 bases. V was cut by 5 bases and J by 8 bases, with 37 bases left in between. The CDR3 extends over 21 amino acids. Germline-derived CDR1 and CDR2 are KGHSH and LQKENI. Written as DNA, the CDR3 is TGTGCCAGCTCATCCGGATCATTTGGGCAATTTATCAGGGGCTTGAGGGATGAGCAGTTCTTC. It is translated as CASSSGSFGQFIRGLRDEQFF.

The chain is built from TRBV5-1 and TRBJ2-7; D is possibly TRBD2 (5 bases). Germline V CDR1 and CDR2: SGHRS, YFSETQ. The V end lost 7 bases, the J end lost 7 bases, and 30 bases lay between the germline ends. The CDR3 length is 17 residues. The CDR3 region is CASPEIANGVRLLEQYF. CDR3 in DNA: TGCGCCAGCCCCGAAATAGCGAATGGGGTTAGGCTCCTGGAGCAGTACTTC.

The table lists this clone with a count of one. The chain employs TRBV18 and TRBJ1-5; the D gene is possibly TRBD1 (6 bases). Trimming shortened V by 2 bases and J by 5 bases, and 10 bases separated the two germline ends. The CDR3 length is 14 residues. CDR1 is KGHSH and CDR2 is LQKENI in the germline V gene. CDR3 in amino acids: CASSPRTDDQPQHF. CDR3 sequence (DNA): TGTGCCAGCTCACCAAGGACAGATGATCAGCCCCAGCATTTT.

Of note for this clone: This sample includes further DNA sequences coding for the same CDR3. This chain links TRBV5-1 with TRBJ2-2; 7 bases are a match to TRBD1. Germline CDR1 is SGHRS and CDR2 is YFSETQ. V gave up 5 bases and J gave up 6 bases; unmatched junction bases: 1. CDR3 length equals 12 residues. CDR3 residues: CASRQGAGELFF. CDR3 coding DNA: TGCGCCAGCAGGCAGGGGGCCGGGGAGCTGTTTTTT.

The rearrangement joins TRBV28 to TRBJ1-2, with TRBD1 identical over 7 bases. This CDR3 is built from 15 residues. Trimming cost V 5 bases and J 4 bases; bases outside gene matches: 10. Per the germline V gene, CDR1 is MDHEN and CDR2 is SYDVKM. The CDR3: CASSQITGASYGYTF. CDR3 DNA: TGTGCCAGCAGTCAAATTACAGGGGCTAGCTATGGCTACACCTTC.

The rearrangement uses TRBV19 and TRBJ1-1, with TRBD1 identical over 7 bases. The CDR3 runs 14 residues. J lost 2 bases, V lost 5 bases, and 5 bases had no gene match. From germline, CDR1 is LNHDA and CDR2 SQIVND (reference sequence). CDR3 DNA: TGTGCCAGTAGTCCGAGACAGGGAAACACTGAAGCTTTCTTT. It specifies CASSPRQGNTEAFF.

This sequence joins TRBV6-4 and TRBJ2-1; the match to TRBD2 covers 12 bases. The germline gives CDR1 MRHNA, CDR2 SNTAGT. This CDR3 region has 15 residues. V was pared by 6 bases and J by 5 bases, with 5 bases of the junction left unmatched. The chain's CDR3 is CASRPGLAGNNEQFF. The CDR3 coding sequence is TGTGCCAGCAGGCCGGGACTAGCGGGTAACAATGAGCAGTTCTTC.

In its sample, this clone was seen once. The gene calls are TRBV27 and TRBJ1-2, with D hard to call. The CDR3 is 14 amino acids. Trimming left V 2 bases short and J 4 bases short, with 11 bases between. CDR1 and CDR2 from the germline V gene are MNHEY and SMNVEV (reference sequence). CDR3 in amino acids: CASSLARFGYGYTF. The CDR3 nucleotides are TGTGCCAGCAGTTTAGCCAGGTTCGGCTATGGCTACACCTTC.

This chain connects TRBV14 to TRBJ2-5; 12 positions agree with TRBD2. This CDR3 comprises 19 residues. Germline CDR1 SGHDN, CDR2 FVKESK. J was trimmed by 4 bases and V by 4 bases; bases with no gene match: 16. Here the CDR3 reads CASSPTVTRTSGIRETQYF. The CDR3 nucleotides are TGTGCCAGCAGCCCGACGGTGACGAGGACTAGCGGGATTCGAGAGACCCAGTACTTC.

The chain combines TRBV12-5 with TRBJ2-1, with D possibly matching TRBD1 (6 bases). Trimming pared 5 bases from V and 1 base from J, leaving 9 bases between. The CDR3 has 14 amino acids. Germline V lookup: CDR1 LGHNT, CDR2 FRNRAP. The CDR3 DNA reads TGTGCTAGTGGTACACAGGGTTCCTACAATGAGCAGTTCTTC. Its translation: CASGTQGSYNEQFF. The full variable domain, with the rest looked up from reference TRBV12-5 and TRBJ2-1, is DARVTQTPRHKVTEMGQEVTMRCQPILGHNTVFWYRQTMMQGLELLAYFRNRAPLDDSGMPKDRFSAEMPDATLATLKIQPSEPRDSAVYFCASGTQGSYNEQFFGPGTRLTVL.